These 27 T cell receptor beta chains originate from one sample sequenced in a study of T cells after posttransplantation cyclophosphamide. Repertoires were generated with immunoSEQ multiplex PCR, while TCRdb's copy carries only in-frame clones and drops some. The sample yields around 34,000 clones, without any singletons. The sequenced sample was PBMCs. These receptors were collected from a woman aged 50 to 60 in good health and a related stem cell transplant donor.

This clone was seen at least ten times. The CDR3 DNA follows: TGTGCCAGCAGCCGAACCGACAGGGCTCTTAGGAATGGCTACACCTTC. Its translation is CASSRTDRALRNGYTF. The chain recombines TRBV5-6 with TRBJ1-2, with 7 bases that match TRBD1. V shed 4 bases, J shed 6 bases, and the junction held 15 bases outside the gene matches. Germline CDR1 reads SGHDT; CDR2 reads YYEEEE. The CDR3 spans 16 residues.

This clone was seen many times. This rearrangement joins TRBV5-1 to TRBJ1-5; a possible D gene is TRBD1 (6 bases). The CDR3 is made up of 13 amino acids. CDR1 and CDR2 from the germline V gene are SGHRS and YFSETQ. V shed 3 bases and J shed 3 bases, with 7 bases lying between them. CDR3 in DNA: TGCGCCAGCAGCTGGGACACCAATCAGCCCCAGCATTTT. Translation gives CASSWDTNQPQHF.

This clone was counted many times. The V gene is TRBV2, the J gene TRBJ2-5; 8 nucleotides match TRBD1. V gave up 6 bases and J gave up 5 bases; unmatched junction bases: 11. Germline V lookup: CDR1 SNHLY, CDR2 FYNNEI. This CDR3 has 15 residues. The CDR3 DNA is TGTGCCAGCAGACACAGGGACAGGCCGGGGGAGACCCAGTACTTC. Its protein is CASRHRDRPGETQYF. Using reference TRBV2 and TRBJ2-5 for the parts outside the CDR3, the full variable domain is EPEVTQTPSHQVTQMGQEVILRCVPISNHLYFYWYRQILGQKVEFLVSFYNNEISEKSEIFDDQFSVERPDGSNFTLKIRSTKLEDSAMYFCASRHRDRPGETQYFGPGTRLLVL.

This clone has a count of ten or more. This chain links TRBV28 with TRBJ1-2, with TRBD1 matching over 8 bases. Per germline, CDR1 MDHEN and CDR2 SYDVKM. The CDR3 has 14 amino acids. J lost 5 bases, V lost 4 bases, and 6 bases had no gene match. The CDR3 DNA reads TGTGCCAGCAGTTCCTCAGGGGGCGCATATGGCTACACCTTC. This encodes CASSSSGGAYGYTF.

This clone was detected ten times or more. The J gene is TRBJ2-3, the V gene TRBV15, with 7 bases identical to TRBD2. V lost 1 base to trimming and J lost 4 bases; unmatched junction nucleotides: 5. The length of the CDR3 is 15 residues. Germline-derived CDR1 and CDR2 are LNHNV and YYDKDF (reference sequence). DNA for the CDR3: TGTGCCACCAGCAGAGGCGAGGGAGGGGCAGATACGCAGTATTTT. Encoded protein: CATSRGEGGADTQYF. Full variable domain (rest looked up from reference TRBV15 and TRBJ2-3): DAMVIQNPRYQVTQFGKPVTLSCSQTLNHNVMYWYQQKSSQAPKLLFHYYDKDFNNEADTPDNFQSRRPNTSFCFLDIRSPGLGDTAMYLCATSRGEGGADTQYFGPGTRLTVL.

The CDR3 protein is CASSLAKAANTEAFF. In nucleotides, the CDR3 is TGTGCCAGCAGCTTGGCTAAGGCGGCGAACACTGAAGCTTTCTTT. The chain joins TRBV5-4 to TRBJ1-1; D ambiguous. The CDR3 contains 15 residues. CDR1 is SGHNT, CDR2 YYREEE, per germline (reference sequence). V was shortened by 0 bases and J by 1 base, with 10 bases between the two germline ends.

This clone was picked up a small number of times. The chain is built from TRBV5-1 and TRBJ2-3, with 10 bases matching TRBD2. V was pared by 2 bases and J by 3 bases, with 6 bases of the junction left unmatched. This CDR3 has 16 residues. Germline CDR1 is SGHRS and CDR2 is YFSETQ. The CDR3 protein is CASSLSSGSWTDTQYF. DNA for the CDR3: TGCGCCAGCAGCTTATCTAGCGGGAGTTGGACAGATACGCAGTATTTT.

This clone was recorded many times. The genes are TRBV6-5 and TRBJ1-1; D is possibly TRBD1 (5 bases). The CDR3 is made up of 13 amino acids. V lost 6 bases, J lost 7 bases, and 15 bases lay in between. Germline CDR1 is MNHEY and CDR2 is SVGAGI. The CDR3 region has the DNA TGTGCCAGCAGCCGGGGGGGGGTAAGTGAAGCTTTCTTT. Residues: CASSRGGVSEAFF.

V is TRBV5-6 and J is TRBJ2-5, with TRBD1 matching 7 bases. This CDR3 contains 12 residues. V gave up 7 bases and J gave up 6 bases; unmatched junction bases: 6. Germline lookup yields CDR1 SGHDT and CDR2 YYEEEE. CDR3 region: CASSGTVQTQYF. In DNA form, the CDR3 reads TGTGCCAGCTCAGGGACAGTTCAGACCCAGTACTTC.

This clone showed up many times. The genes are TRBV7-6 and TRBJ1-2, with 10 bases lining up with TRBD1. V was clipped by 1 base and J by 3 bases; unmatched bases: 11. The CDR3 runs 18 residues. Looked up from germline, CDR1 is SGHVS and CDR2 is FNYEAQ. Written as DNA, the CDR3 is TGTGCCAGCAGCTTAGGGGCCACGACAGGGGGCATATACTATGGCTACACCTTC. Translated, it gives CASSLGATTGGIYYGYTF.

This clone was found many times. CDR3 loop: CASSQEGGNEQFF. CDR3 nucleotides: TGCGCCAGCAGCCAAGAGGGGGGGAATGAGCAGTTCTTC. V usage is TRBV4-3 and J usage is TRBJ2-1; 7 bases line up with TRBD2. Germline CDR1 and CDR2: LGHNA and YSLEER. The CDR3 sequence is 13 residues long. The V segment lost 0 bases and the J segment 7 bases; nucleotides outside the gene matches: 0.

This clone showed up many times. The genes are TRBV6-6 and TRBJ2-2; 7 bases map to TRBD2. Germline V lookup: CDR1 MNHNY, CDR2 SVGAGI (reference sequence). This CDR3 contains 15 residues. The J segment lost 6 bases and the V segment lost 0 bases, leaving 4 bases of the junction unmatched. CDR3 coding DNA: TGTGCCAGCAGTTACTCGGGGGGGTCAGCCGGGGAGCTGTTTTTT. It is translated as CASSYSGGSAGELFF.

This clone was recorded a few times. This sequence joins TRBV28 and TRBJ2-3; D unclear. V gave up 6 bases and J gave up 6 bases, with 10 bases separating them. Germline-derived CDR1 and CDR2 are MDHEN and SYDVKM. The CDR3 runs 12 residues. For the CDR3, the DNA is TGTGCCAGCAGCCTTCGGTCGGATACGCAGTATTTT. It is translated as CASSLRSDTQYF.

This clone was detected many times. This chain links TRBV28 with TRBJ1-1; TRBD1 matches at 7 bases. The junction had 1 base not matched to a gene; V was cut back by 5 bases and J by 7 bases. The germline gives CDR1 MDHEN, CDR2 SYDVKM. The length of the CDR3 is 11 residues. CDR3 protein: CASSGTVEAFF. CDR3 nucleotides: TGTGCCAGCAGTGGGACAGTTGAAGCTTTCTTT.

The table lists this clone with many counts. This chain links TRBV6-1 with TRBJ2-7, with 8 bases aligning to TRBD2. The CDR3 consists of 19 residues. Germline assignment: CDR1 MNHNS and CDR2 SASEGT. Germline trimming cut 2 bases from V and 4 bases from J; bases unmatched to any gene: 19. The CDR3 is CASSEIRAGVNQYIYEQYF. CDR3 bases: TGTGCCAGCAGTGAAATACGAGCGGGAGTCAACCAATACATATACGAGCAGTACTTC.

This clone was picked up many times. V is TRBV19 and J is TRBJ2-1; 13 bases line up with TRBD2. The CDR3 runs to 14 residues. After removal of 5 bases from V and 10 bases from J, the junction contained 5 bases not matched to a gene. CDR1 LNHDA and CDR2 SQIVND come from the germline V gene (reference sequence). The CDR3 is CASSLGTSGNEQFF. Here the CDR3 DNA reads TGTGCCAGTAGTTTGGGGACTAGCGGGAACGAGCAGTTCTTC.

This clone was seen repeatedly, ten times or more. The chain carries TRBV6-1 and TRBJ2-7, with TRBD1 as a possible D gene (7 bases). CDR1 is MNHNS, CDR2 SASEGT, per germline. CDR3 length equals 15 residues. V was clipped by 2 bases and J by 6 bases, with 17 bases between them. The CDR3 reads CASSEQTGRSREQYF. CDR3 bases: TGTGCCAGCAGTGAACAGACAGGGAGGAGTCGCGAGCAGTACTTC.

The sample holds many counts of this clone. The rearrangement uses TRBV19 and TRBJ1-5, with 10 bases that match TRBD1. V trimming: 4 bases; J trimming: 11 bases; junction bases outside the gene matches: 14. CDR3 length equals 16 residues. Germline CDR1 LNHDA, CDR2 SQIVND (reference sequence). This CDR3 is CASSTGGTGVGYTQHF. The CDR3 DNA sequence: TGTGCCAGTAGTACAGGGGGGACAGGGGTAGGTTATACCCAGCATTTT.

The chain combines TRBV12-3 or TRBV12-4 with TRBJ2-3; D possibly corresponds to TRBD1 (6 bases). The ends were cut back, 6 bases at V and 9 bases at J, with 19 bases in the middle. The CDR3 loop spans 14 amino acids. CDR3: CASRGQGKPGTQYF. The CDR3 coding sequence is TGTGCCAGCAGGGGCCAGGGGAAACCCGGGACGCAGTATTTT.

This clone has ten or more counts. This chain links TRBV10-3 with TRBJ1-5; TRBD1 agrees at 7 bases. The CDR3 is 15 residues long. With 0 bases clipped from V and 8 bases from J, the junction kept 7 bases outside the gene matches. The germline V gene has CDR1 ENHRY and CDR2 SYGVKD. Here the CDR3 reads CAISESRQGQEPQHF. DNA of the CDR3: TGTGCCATCAGTGAGTCGCGACAGGGACAAGAGCCCCAGCATTTT.

There are many counts of this clone. The V gene is TRBV6-4, the J gene TRBJ2-2; tentative D call: TRBD1 (6 bases). The CDR3 has 15 amino acids. Between the trimmed V and J ends, which lost 5 bases and 7 bases, there was a span of 17 bases. Per the germline V gene, CDR1 is MRHNA and CDR2 is SNTAGT. The CDR3 protein is CASSLYDRPRGELFF. The CDR3 region has the DNA TGTGCCAGCAGTTTATATGACAGGCCCCGCGGGGAGCTGTTTTTT.

This clone was recorded many times. The rearrangement uses TRBV19 and TRBJ1-5; TRBD1 aligns across 9 bases. Trimming took 5 bases from V and 4 from J; bases not matched to a gene: 3. Germline V lookup: CDR1 LNHDA, CDR2 SQIVND (reference sequence). The CDR3 runs 14 residues. The CDR3 DNA follows: TGTGCCAGTAGTTCCGGGACAGGGAATCAGCCCCAGCATTTT. This encodes CASSSGTGNQPQHF.

In this sample, this clone turned up a few times. J is TRBJ1-1 and V is TRBV30; D is unclear. The CDR3 sequence is 15 residues long. Germline CDR1 and CDR2: GTSNPN and SVGIG (reference sequence). V was cut by 0 bases and J by 1 base, with 12 bases left in between. The CDR3 DNA is TGTGCCTGGAGTGTACTATTTGGAGAGAACACTGAAGCTTTCTTT. Protein: CAWSVLFGENTEAFF.

This clone has ten or more counts. The chain joins TRBV2 to TRBJ1-4; a weak D match, TRBD1 (6 bases). Germline V gene sequence: CDR1 SNHLY, CDR2 FYNNEI. The germline V and J ends were trimmed by 1 base and 14 bases, with 17 bases remaining between them. The CDR3 loop spans 14 amino acids. The CDR3 region is CASSEGQGPTFLFF. The CDR3 DNA is TGTGCCAGCAGTGAAGGTCAGGGGCCCACCTTCCTGTTTTTT.

The chain carries TRBV5-6 and TRBJ2-1, with 9 bases identical to TRBD2. This CDR3 has 14 residues. The germline CDR1 and CDR2 sequences are SGHDT and YYEEEE. The ends lost 0 bases at V and 6 bases at J; junction bases unmatched: 1. CDR3 region: CASSLEGLANEQFF. In DNA, the CDR3 is TGTGCCAGCAGCTTGGAGGGACTAGCCAATGAGCAGTTCTTC.

This clone was counted ten times or more. V and J are TRBV2 and TRBJ1-5; 7 bases match TRBD1. Germline V gives CDR1 SNHLY, CDR2 FYNNEI. The CDR3 has 17 residues. Trimming took 5 bases from V and 0 from J; bases not matched to a gene: 10. Here the CDR3 DNA reads TGTGCCAGCAGTCAGACCCCGGGACAGCTTAGCAATCAGCCCCAGCATTTT. Translated, it gives CASSQTPGQLSNQPQHF.

The chain is built from TRBV7-3 and TRBJ2-3; TRBD2 agrees at 12 bases. V was clipped by 4 bases and J by 4 bases; unmatched bases: 12. The CDR3 covers 18 residues. Germline CDR1 SGHTA, CDR2 FQGTGA. CDR3 in amino acids: CASSSRLAGDFVADTQYF. The CDR3 nucleotides are TGTGCCAGCAGCTCCAGACTAGCGGGAGATTTTGTCGCAGATACGCAGTATTTT. Using reference TRBV7-3 and TRBJ2-3 for the parts outside the CDR3, the full variable domain is GAGVSQTPSNKVTEKGKYVELRCDPISGHTALYWYRQSLGQGPEFLIYFQGTGAADDSGLPNDRFFAVRPEGSVSTLKIQRTERGDSAVYLCASSSRLAGDFVADTQYFGPGTRLTVL.